This T cell receptor (beta chain) was observed in a study of STAT5B mutations in CD4+ large granular lymphocyte leukemia. This was a survey-level run. Generated by immunoSEQ multiplex PCR, the TCRdb table keeps only in-frame clones and is missing some. The table includes around 35,000 clones, approximately 90% detected once. The CDR3 consists of 14 residues. The V end was cut by 1 base, the J end by 0 bases, with 4 bases between. Germline lookup yields CDR1 SGHDN and CDR2 FVKESK. This TCR was recovered from a human donor in good health. The material sequenced was CD4+ T cells from blood buffy coats. This chain uses TRBV14 with TRBJ2-1; D is unclear. In DNA form, the CDR3 reads TGTGCCAGCAGCCAAGGTAGCTCCTACAATGAGCAGTTCTTC. Translation gives CASSQGSSYNEQFF.